Detailed here is one T cell receptor beta chain. Original methodology: For nucleated cells, counts were estimated from reference gene primer amplification. The method was immunoSEQ multiplex PCR; TCRdb's version includes in-frame clones alone and lacks a portion of them. From that table come the V and J calls and clone size; the DNA was used to work out D and trimming. The table records about 74,000 clones, more than 70% of them present only once. The data belong to a study of blood T cell repertoires in COVID-19. Study at large: Whether acute or convalescent, the COVID-19 samples came from the United States, Italy and Spain. Sample material is recorded as cDNA or gDNA derived from T cells, B-cell-depleted T cells, or PBMCs.

Germline loops: CDR1 LNHDA, CDR2 SQIVND (reference sequence). This CDR3 has 12 amino acids. Trimming at V came to 7 bases and at J to 10 bases, leaving 6 bases not matched to a gene. The sample taken for sequencing was peripheral blood. The chain is built from TRBV19 and TRBJ1-4; 7 nucleotides align to TRBD1. The source is a man in his 70s with active or convalescent COVID-19. CDR3 protein: CASNHRQGKLFF. CDR3 in DNA: TGTGCCAGTAACCACCGACAGGGAAAACTGTTTTTT.